The 18 T cell receptor beta chains below come from one sample, sequenced in a study of molecular identifiers for immune sequencing clone quantification. TCRdb itself ran the PCR reads through MiXCR, one entry per CDR3 protein. Of approximately 550,000 distinct CDR3 sequences listed, around a fifth are singletons. Sequencing used naive CD8+ T cells from blood, with Jurkat cell RNA spiked in. Subset described: FACS-sorted CD8+CD4-CCR7+CD45RA+ naive T cells. The receptor set was obtained from a human donor in good health. Some libraries in this study had Jurkat cell RNA spiked in.

This clonotype was counted ten times or more. This sequence joins TRBV7-8 and TRBJ2-3; 11 nucleotides match TRBD2. CDR3 length: 16 residues. Germline V gene lookup returns CDR1 SGHVS and CDR2 FQNEAQ. The V gene end was trimmed by 1 base and the J gene end by 4 bases; junction bases not matched to a gene: 4. The DNA of the CDR3 is TGTGCCAGCAGCTTAGAGGGGACTAGCGGAGCAGATACGCAGTATTTT. Its translation is CASSLEGTSGADTQYF.

The chain carries TRBV27 and TRBJ1-1, with 8 nucleotides matching TRBD1. Germline trimming cut 5 bases from V and 2 bases from J; bases unmatched to any gene: 7. Germline loops: CDR1 MNHEY, CDR2 SMNVEV (reference sequence). CDR3 length equals 15 residues. The CDR3 DNA sequence: TGTGCCAGCAGTCCCGACAGGGGTCATAACACTGAAGCTTTCTTT. This encodes CASSPDRGHNTEAFF.

There are many counts of this clonotype. The rearrangement links TRBV4-1 to TRBJ1-2, with 7 nucleotides matching TRBD1. With 4 bases clipped from V and 5 bases from J, the junction kept 7 bases outside the gene matches. The CDR3 has 14 residues. Germline V gives CDR1 MGHRA, CDR2 YSYEKL. CDR3 amino acids: CASSPTGAGYGYTF. CDR3 bases: TGCGCCAGCAGCCCCACAGGGGCAGGGTATGGCTACACCTTC.

The gene calls are TRBV21-1 and TRBJ2-3; the D segment call TRBD2 is taken from the table without a DNA check. TRBV21-1 is deemed a pseudogene. This CDR3 is 17 amino acids long. The CDR3 sequence is CASSPWGEAPSTDTRYF. The CDR3 DNA reads TGTGCCAGCTCACCCTGGGGAGAGGCGCCTAGCACAGATACGCGGTATTTT.

A note on this clonotype: This may stem from a read error, because a much larger clone lies one nucleotide away. V usage is TRBV29-1 and J usage is TRBJ2-5; 9 bases align to TRBD1. This CDR3 comprises 14 residues. The germline V gene has CDR1 SQVTM and CDR2 ANQGSEA. Trimming took 2 bases from V and 2 from J; bases not matched to a gene: 3. Here the CDR3 reads CSVERTGEQETQYF. The CDR3 DNA follows: TGCAGCGTTGAACGGACAGGGGAACAAGAGACCCAGTACTTC. The entire variable domain, with the rest obtained from reference TRBV29-1 and TRBJ2-5, is as follows: SAVISQKPSRDICQRGTSLTIQCQVDSQVTMMFWYRQQPGQSLTLIATANQGSEATYESGFVIDKFPISRPNLTFSTLTVSNMSPEDSSIYLCSVERTGEQETQYFGPGTRLLVL.

The rearrangement links TRBV4-3 to TRBJ2-7; either TRBD1 or TRBD2 may supply D (5 bases each). This CDR3 has 14 amino acids. Germline V lookup: CDR1 LGHNA, CDR2 YSLEER. Trimming shortened V by 1 base and J by 4 bases, and 11 bases separated the two germline ends. In DNA, the CDR3 is TGCGCCAGCAGCCAAGGTGGGGACGGGTACGAGCAGTACTTC. It is translated as CASSQGGDGYEQYF.

Concerning this clonotype: The junction shows a germline mismatch at one end, possibly a read error. CDR3 protein: CASSATANTEASF. The CDR3 bases are TGTGCCAGCAGTGCTACCGCGAACACTGAAGCTTCCTTT. J is TRBJ1-1 and V is TRBV6-4; D is ambiguous. The CDR3 is 13 residues long. CDR1 is MRHNA and CDR2 is SNTAGT in the germline V gene.

This clonotype was observed a handful of times. V usage is TRBV11-2 and J usage is TRBJ2-7; D is ambiguous. The germline gives CDR1 SGHAT, CDR2 FQNNGV. The CDR3 consists of 11 residues. V lost 5 bases and J 5 bases, leaving 7 bases between the germline ends. The DNA for the CDR3 is TGTGCCAGCAGCGGCTGGGACGAGCAGTACTTC. It specifies CASSGWDEQYF. Looking up the rest from reference TRBV11-2 and TRBJ2-7 gives the full variable domain: EAGVAQSPRYKIIEKRQSVAFWCNPISGHATLYWYQQILGQGPKLLIQFQNNGVVDDSQLPKDRFSAERLKGVDSTLKIQPAKLEDSAVYLCASSGWDEQYFGPGTRLTVT.

This clonotype has only a few counts. V gene TRBV27 combines with J gene TRBJ1-1; maybe TRBD1 (5 bases). There are 15 residues in the CDR3. The V end was cut by 7 bases, the J end by 0 bases, with 15 bases between. The germline V gene has CDR1 MNHEY and CDR2 SMNVEV (reference sequence). The CDR3 coding sequence is TGTGCCAGCAAAATAGAAGGGACTCTGAACACTGAAGCTTTCTTT. Its protein is CASKIEGTLNTEAFF.

In its sample, this clonotype was seen a few times. V usage is TRBV19 and J usage is TRBJ2-1; 8 bases are shared with TRBD2. The CDR3 is made up of 13 amino acids. The V gene end was trimmed by 9 bases and the J gene end by 2 bases; junction bases not matched to a gene: 3. Germline CDR1 and CDR2: LNHDA and SQIVND (reference sequence). The CDR3 sequence is CASQTSAYNEQFF. The CDR3 DNA reads TGTGCCAGCCAGACTAGCGCCTACAATGAGCAGTTCTTC.

This clonotype was recorded many times. The chain couples TRBV20-1 to TRBJ1-1, with a weak D call TRBD1 (5 bases). This CDR3 is built from 14 residues. V lost 5 bases and J 2 bases, leaving 15 bases between the germline ends. CDR1 is DFQATT, CDR2 SNEGSKA, per germline (reference sequence). The CDR3 sequence: CSARPMGGNTEAFF. CDR3 in DNA: TGCAGTGCTCGCCCCATGGGGGGTAACACTGAAGCTTTCTTT.

V and J are TRBV20-1 and TRBJ2-7; D unresolved. Germline V lookup: CDR1 DFQATT, CDR2 SNEGSKA (reference sequence). V lost 1 base and J lost 4, with 20 bases in between. The CDR3 spans 16 residues. CDR3 region: CSARVRENPSLYEQYF. The CDR3 region has the DNA TGCAGTGCTAGAGTAAGGGAAAACCCCTCCTTGTACGAGCAGTACTTC.

This clonotype has at least ten counts. This chain joins TRBV6-2 or TRBV6-3 and TRBJ2-2, with a weak D call TRBD1 (7 bases). The CDR3 totals 14 residues. Trimming removed 6 bases at V and 4 bases at J, with 12 bases between. Germline V gene data show CDR1 as MNHEY and CDR2 as SVGEGT. Here the CDR3 DNA reads TGTGCCAGCAGGCGGGACAGCAGCACCGGGGAGCTGTTTTTT. This translates into CASRRDSSTGELFF.

A remark on this clonotype: This CDR3 is missing its conserved last phenylalanine or tryptophan, likely due to a read error. V and J are TRBV12-3 or TRBV12-4 and TRBJ2-5; 7 nucleotides align to TRBD1. CDR3 length: 14 amino acids. The V gene end was trimmed by 1 base and the J gene end by 2 bases; junction bases not matched to a gene: 1. The CDR3 DNA follows: TGTGCCAGCAGTTTAGACAGGGGACAAGAGACCCAGTACCTC. The encoded protein is CASSLDRGQETQYL.

This clonotype was detected a few times. The V gene is TRBV7-9, the J gene TRBJ2-6; D remains ambiguous. V was cut by 3 bases and J by 0 bases, with 12 bases left in between. CDR3 size: 17 residues. Germline CDR1 and CDR2: SEHNR and FQNEAQ (reference sequence). CDR3 nucleotide sequence: TGTGCCAGCAGCTTGGGTGACACGAACTCTGGGGCCAACGTCCTGACTTTC. This translates into CASSLGDTNSGANVLTF.

This clonotype appeared many times. The V gene is TRBV7-2, the J gene TRBJ2-1, with a possible D match to TRBD1 (6 bases). V was clipped by 1 base and J by 4 bases, with 11 bases between them. CDR1 and CDR2 (germline): SGHTA, FQGNSA. The CDR3 sequence is 15 residues long. The CDR3 region is CASSLVLGGYNEQFF. CDR3 DNA sequence: TGTGCCAGCAGCTTAGTGTTAGGGGGATACAATGAGCAGTTCTTC.

The chain combines TRBV4-3 with TRBJ2-2, with D possibly being TRBD1 (5 bases). CDR3 length: 15 residues. V lost 4 bases to trimming and J lost 7 bases, with 16 bases between them. Germline CDR1 reads LGHNA; CDR2 reads YSLEER. The CDR3 protein is CASSRDYLGLGELFF. DNA of the CDR3: TGCGCCAGCAGCCGAGATTATTTGGGGCTCGGGGAGCTGTTTTTT.

This sequence joins TRBV12-5 and TRBJ2-2, with D maybe TRBD2 (6 bases). The CDR3 sequence is 15 residues long. V lost 4 bases, J lost 4 bases, and 13 bases lay in between. In germline, CDR1 is LGHNT, CDR2 FRNRAP. CDR3 residues: CASGWLAYTTGELFF. In DNA form, the CDR3 reads TGTGCTAGTGGTTGGCTAGCGTATACCACCGGGGAGCTGTTTTTT. Drawing the rest from reference TRBV12-5 and TRBJ2-2, the complete variable domain is DARVTQTPRHKVTEMGQEVTMRCQPILGHNTVFWYRQTMMQGLELLAYFRNRAPLDDSGMPKDRFSAEMPDATLATLKIQPSEPRDSAVYFCASGWLAYTTGELFFGEGSRLTVL.